A selection of T cell receptor beta chains follows, all from one sample in a study of T cell responses to AZD1222 COVID-19 vaccine. Measured with immunoSEQ multiplex PCR; TCRdb has only the in-frame clones, and not every one. The sample records 80,000 to 100,000 clones, 85% to 90% being singletons. Here the sequenced sample was peripheral blood, taken on day 0 of MenACWY control vaccination. The receptors shown here come from an adult in good health. Each CDR3 is given with its conserved first and last residue. The D gene is left open where the match is weak. Where a row states a size, it is once, few, many or the class of an expanded clone; other rows omit it.

NA | TRBJ1-1 | NA | TRBV5-6 | TGTGCCAGCAGACGGGGGCGAGGCACTGAAGCTTTCTTT | CASRRGRGTEAFF
NA | TRBJ2-3 | TRBD2 | TRBV10-3 | TGTGCCATCAGTGCAGGGTGGTCTAGCGGGGGGTTGACAGATACGCAGTATTTT | CAISAGWSSGGLTDTQYF
NA | TRBJ1-1 | NA | TRBV19 | TGTGCCAGTAGTACGACGGGGACACCGATGGCTGAAGCTTTCTTT | CASSTTGTPMAEAFF
NA | TRBJ1-1 | TRBD1 | TRBV5-5 | TGTGCCAGCAGCGGGAGACAGGGAAACACTGAAGCTTTCTTT | CASSGRQGNTEAFF
few | TRBJ1-1 | NA | TRBV7-9 | TGTGCCAGCAGCTGGTCTTGGGACACTGAAGCTTTCTTT | CASSWSWDTEAFF
NA | TRBJ2-1 | NA | TRBV18 | TGTGCCAGCTCACCACGAGAAAATGAGCAGTTCTTC | CASSPRENEQFF
NA | TRBJ2-3 | NA | TRBV3-1/TRBV3-2 | TGTGCCAGCAGCCAAGATGGAACAGATACGCAGTATTTT | CASSQDGTDTQYF
once | TRBJ1-6 | TRBD1 | TRBV30 | TGTGCCTGGGGGCGAGGGACAGCCAATAATTCACCCCTCCACTTT | CAWGRGTANNSPLHF
NA | TRBJ1-2 | NA | TRBV7-8 | TGTGCCAGCAGCCGCAGGGCGGTAGATTATGGCTACACCTTC | CASSRRAVDYGYTF
NA | TRBJ1-5 | NA | TRBV12-3/TRBV12-4 | TGTGCCAGCAGTCCGGGGATGAATCAGCCCCAGCATTTT | CASSPGMNQPQHF
NA | TRBJ1-2 | NA | TRBV30 | TGTGCCTGGAACCCCAGAACCTATGGCTACACCTTC | CAWNPRTYGYTF
NA | TRBJ1-5 | NA | TRBV5-1 | TGCGCCCGCAGCTTGGGGGGGGAAGGTCAGCCCCAGCATTTT | CARSLGGEGQPQHF
NA | TRBJ2-5 | NA | TRBV7-2 | TGTGCCAGCAGCCGATCCTTCCAAGAGACCCAGTACTTC | CASSRSFQETQYF
NA | TRBJ1-1 | NA | TRBV28 | TGTGCCAGCAGCCTGACAGCGGCAACTTTCTTT | CASSLTAATFF
NA | TRBJ1-5 | NA | TRBV18 | TGTGCCAGCTCAAGGGACGGAGAAGTTCCCCAGCATTTT | CASSRDGEVPQHF
NA | TRBJ2-1 | NA | TRBV6-2/TRBV6-3 | TGTGCCAGCAGTTACTTAGGGCTCCCTCGGGGGAATGAGCAGTTCTTC | CASSYLGLPRGNEQFF
NA | TRBJ2-6 | NA | TRBV5-1 | TGCGCCAGCAGGCCAGTCCTCTCTGGGGCCAACGTCCTGACTTTC | CASRPVLSGANVLTF
NA | TRBJ2-7 | NA | TRBV2 | TGTGCCACCGGCGGAGGTGGGGGGTGGTACGAGCAGTACTTC | CATGGGGGWYEQYF
NA | TRBJ2-3 | NA | TRBV28 | TGTGCCAGCAGTTTCAGCCATACGCAGTATTTT | CASSFSHTQYF
once | TRBJ1-1 | NA | TRBV12-3/TRBV12-4 | TGTGCCAGCAGGGCGATGAACACTGAAGCTTTCTTT | CASRAMNTEAFF
NA | TRBJ1-2 | NA | TRBV14 | TGTGCCAGCAGCCAAGATATGGCGGCCGCCGACCGCTACACCTTC | CASSQDMAAADRYTF
NA | TRBJ1-4 | NA | TRBV5-8 | TGTGCCAGCAGCTTGGGCTTCCAGACGGGGGAAAAACTGTTTTTT | CASSLGFQTGEKLFF
NA | TRBJ1-1 | NA | TRBV5-1 | TGCGCCAGCAGCTTACTCTTAAAAAGCATGAACACTGAAGCTTTCTTT | CASSLLLKSMNTEAFF